Presented here are 14 T cell receptor beta chains from one specimen sequenced in a study of blood T cells in healthy people across ages. Primed by a sample-barcoded 5' primer and a J-beta primer mix, a second PCR proceeded for about 7 to 11 cycles. TCRdb recomputed calls from the 5' RACE reads with MiXCR, one row per CDR3 protein. The sample yields approximately 800,000 distinct CDR3 sequences, roughly 24% seen once. These sequences were also reported in another study, on T cells of mothers and their children.

The sequencing input was blood. These receptors were taken from a boy under 18 in good health.

This clonotype showed up just a few times. The chain carries TRBV6-1 and TRBJ2-5; TRBD1 matches at 10 bases. The DNA matches TRBJ2-7 better at its end, which makes the J call doubtful. The CDR3 spans 15 residues. The germline V gene has CDR1 MNHNS and CDR2 SASEGT. The CDR3, as DNA: TGTGCCAGCAGTGCTTCGGGACAGGGGTCCTACGAGCAGTACTTC. Its protein is CASSASGQGSYEQYF.

This clonotype was counted a few times. The chain links TRBV20-1 to TRBJ2-5; a possible D gene is TRBD1 (6 bases). Trimming took 0 bases from V and 1 from J, leaving 12 bases between them. CDR1 is DFQATT and CDR2 is SNEGSKA in the germline V gene (reference sequence). The CDR3 is 15 residues long. CDR3 DNA sequence: TGCAGTGCTAGAGATGTGGGGGCCGGCCAAGAGACCCAGTACTTC. Translating it yields CSARDVGAGQETQYF.

Relative to its sample, this clonotype is medium-sized. The CDR3 region is CASRTGLAGVPCSYNEQFF. CDR3 DNA: TGTGCCAGCAGAACCGGACTAGCGGGGGTCCCGTGCTCCTACAATGAGCAGTTCTTC. The chain employs TRBV21-1 and TRBJ2-1; the DNA was not compared with TRBD2, the D call given in the table. TRBV21-1 is a pseudogene. The CDR3 length is 19 residues.

The gene calls are TRBV10-3 and TRBJ1-1, with TRBD1 matching over 9 bases. This CDR3 is 15 amino acids long. The V segment lost 4 bases and the J segment 5 bases; nucleotides outside the gene matches: 8. Germline CDR1 and CDR2: ENHRY and SYGVKD. CDR3 region: CAISGTTGGKTEAFF. CDR3 coding DNA: TGTGCCATCAGTGGGACGACAGGGGGAAAGACTGAAGCTTTCTTT.

The chain combines TRBV4-1 with TRBJ1-1; no clear D gene. The CDR3 has 16 residues. Trimming took 0 bases from V and 0 from J, leaving 11 bases between them. Germline V gives CDR1 MGHRA, CDR2 YSYEKL. DNA for the CDR3: TGCGCCAGCAGCCAAGATCTGTTTCGGTTGAACACTGAAGCTTTCTTT. Amino acids: CASSQDLFRLNTEAFF.

As concerns this clonotype: The DNA is omitted, as the CDR3 cannot be located on it reliably, and the CDR3 follows TCRdb's listing. The chain carries TRBV2 and TRBJ1-2; no DNA check was done on the table's D call, TRBD1. In germline, CDR1 is SNHLY, CDR2 FYNNEI. Both ends counted, the CDR3 spans 15 residues. The CDR3 loop is CASSSSPIWNYGYTF.

This chain connects TRBV6-4 to TRBJ2-5, with D perhaps matching TRBD2 (5 bases). With the DNA end fitting TRBJ2-7 better, the J assignment may be wrong. CDR1 and CDR2 from the germline V gene are MRHNA and SNTAGT. This CDR3 comprises 15 residues. Here the CDR3 DNA reads TGTGCCAGCAGCCCCGGACTGGAAACGGGCGGCGAGCAGTACTTC. It yields the protein CASSPGLETGGEQYF.

This chain connects TRBV12-3 or TRBV12-4 to TRBJ1-5; no reliable D call. The CDR3 is 13 amino acids. V gave up 6 bases and J gave up 4 bases, with 10 bases separating them. The CDR3 DNA reads TGTGCCAGCAGCTCGATGATGAATCAGCCCCAGCATTTT. This gives the protein CASSSMMNQPQHF.

This clonotype was seen more than once but under ten times. V gene TRBV12-3 or TRBV12-4 combines with J gene TRBJ2-5; the D gene is possibly TRBD1 (5 bases). The J call is uncertain, as TRBJ2-7 better fits the DNA end. The CDR3 is 12 amino acids. The CDR3 protein is CASSVTVHEQYF. For the CDR3, the DNA is TGTGCCAGCAGTGTGACAGTGCACGAGCAGTACTTC.

This clonotype was seen only a few times. The chain employs TRBV2 and TRBJ1-5; D call uncertain. In germline, CDR1 is SNHLY, CDR2 FYNNEI. This CDR3 has 14 amino acids. Trimming cost V 6 bases and J 3 bases, with 12 bases left between them. Here the CDR3 reads CASSADLPNQPQHF. The CDR3 DNA reads as TGTGCCAGCAGCGCCGACCTCCCCAATCAGCCCCAGCATTTT.

This CDR3 reads CSASTSEGTHGVTQYF. The DNA for the CDR3 is TGCAGTGCATCGACTAGCGAGGGGACTCACGGGGTGACCCAGTACTTC. V is TRBV20-1 and J is TRBJ2-5; 8 bases match TRBD2. J gave up 7 bases and V 6 bases, and 19 bases lay outside the gene matches. Germline V gene lookup returns CDR1 DFQATT and CDR2 SNEGSKA (reference sequence). CDR3 length: 16 amino acids.

The chain combines TRBV5-5 with TRBJ2-1, with D unclear. The DNA end is a closer match to TRBJ2-5, so the J assignment may be wrong. Per the germline V gene, CDR1 is SGHKS and CDR2 is YYEKEE (reference sequence). CDR3 size: 12 residues. The CDR3 DNA sequence: TGTGCCAGCAACCCCCCGGGAGAGACCCAGTACTTC. It translates to CASNPPGETQYF.

This clonotype was detected a few times. The rearrangement uses TRBV27 and TRBJ1-5; no reliable D call. The CDR3 is 15 residues long. CDR1 MNHEY and CDR2 SMNVEV come from the germline V gene (reference sequence). V shed 5 bases and J shed 0 bases, with 11 bases lying between them. The CDR3 loop reads CASSADTYSNQPQHF. In DNA, the CDR3 is TGTGCCAGCAGTGCCGATACCTATAGCAATCAGCCCCAGCATTTT.

This rearrangement joins TRBV5-4 to TRBJ2-6; D unclear. This CDR3 contains 16 residues. V lost 0 bases and J 0 bases, leaving 7 bases between the germline ends. The germline V gene has CDR1 SGHNT and CDR2 YYREEE (reference sequence). CDR3 sequence (DNA): TGTGCCAGCAGCTTGGGCGTGACCTCTGGGGCCAACGTCCTGACTTTC. Translated, it gives CASSLGVTSGANVLTF.